This TCR beta chain was recovered during a study of blood T cell repertoires in COVID-19. Study-level information: Acute and convalescent COVID-19 samples came from the United States, Italy and Spain. Sources were T cells, B-cell-depleted T cells, or PBMCs; the material itself was cDNA or gDNA.

The CDR3 sequence is 16 residues long. Trimming shortened V by 3 bases and J by 4 bases, and 18 bases separated the two germline ends. CDR1 is GTSNPN and CDR2 is SVGIG in the germline V gene (reference sequence). Per the original data handling: Estimated nucleated cell counts came from reference gene primer amplification. Produced via immunoSEQ multiplex PCR; TCRdb's table is partial and in-frame only. V, J and clone size are taken as reported in that table, and D and trimming were inferred from the DNA itself. Of 100,000 to 110,000 clones in the sample, about 89% are singletons; the top ten hold about 1.9%.

Sequences were obtained from peripheral blood. The receptor was isolated from a man over 45 with active COVID-19. V and J are TRBV30 and TRBJ1-4; D ambiguous. The CDR3 loop reads CAWSASRTGINEKLFF. For the CDR3, the DNA is TGTGCCTGGAGCGCTTCTAGGACTGGGATTAATGAAAAACTGTTTTTT.